The rows below give T cell receptor beta chains drawn from one sample of a study of cytomegalovirus exposure and HLA in healthy donors. Sequenced by immunoSEQ multiplex PCR; TCRdb stores in-frame clones only, minus some. The data contain about 110,000 clones, 60% to 80% of them singletons. Sequencing used PBMCs. These receptors came from a middle-aged man in good health and CMV-seronegative. The CDR3 runs from the conserved cysteine through the conserved F or W. A D gene is named only where the DNA matches it firmly. Clone size is given for some rows only: seen once, a few or many times, or a class if the clone is expanded.

j_call | d_call | v_call | clone_size | cdr3_nt | cdr3_aa
TRBJ2-5 | TRBD2 | TRBV2 | - | TGTGCCAGCAGAGCTCTAGCGGGGGTTGAGACCCAGTACTTC | CASRALAGVETQYF
TRBJ1-5 | TRBD1 | TRBV10-3 | - | TGTGCCATCAGTGGGACAGGGGACCAGCCCCAGCATTTT | CAISGTGDQPQHF
TRBJ2-5 | TRBD2 | TRBV6-1 | once | TGTGCCAGCAACCCTAGCGGGGGCCAAGAGACCCAGTACTTC | CASNPSGGQETQYF
TRBJ2-2 | TRBD1 | TRBV5-1 | - | TGCGCCAGCAGCCGCTACAGGGGAAGTACCGGGGAGCTGTTTTTT | CASSRYRGSTGELFF
TRBJ2-2 | - | TRBV5-6 | - | TGTGCCAGCAGCTTGGCTGGGCTAGCCCTGAACACCGGGGAGCTGTTTTTT | CASSLAGLALNTGELFF
TRBJ1-2 | - | TRBV4-2 | - | TGTGCCAGCAGCCAAGTTACAGCTGACTATTATGGCTACACCTTC | CASSQVTADYYGYTF
TRBJ1-4 | TRBD1 | TRBV7-9 | - | TGTGCCAGCAGCTTAGGGGGACAGTGGGGTGAAAAACTGTTTTTT | CASSLGGQWGEKLFF
TRBJ2-1 | TRBD1 | TRBV5-1 | - | TGCGCCAGCAGCACGCCAGGGACAGGGACCAATGAGCAGTTCTTC | CASSTPGTGTNEQFF
TRBJ2-5 | TRBD2 | TRBV5-4 | - | TGTGCCAGCAGACCGGGGGGTCAGCAAGAGACCCAGTACTTC | CASRPGGQQETQYF
TRBJ1-6 | - | TRBV2 | - | TGTGCCAGCAGTGATTTTGGGTTAGGGGATTCACCCCTCCACTTT | CASSDFGLGDSPLHF
TRBJ1-4 | TRBD1 | TRBV5-1 | - | TGCGCCAGCAGCCTACAGGGGGCGACTAATGAAAAACTGTTTTTT | CASSLQGATNEKLFF
TRBJ2-2 | TRBD2 | TRBV5-1 | few | TGCGCCAGCAGCGCCCCACTAGCGACCGGGGAGCTGTTTTTT | CASSAPLATGELFF
TRBJ1-2 | - | TRBV5-1 | - | TGCGCCAGCAGCTTTACCGGGACTCGAGTTAACGCCTATGGCTACACCTTC | CASSFTGTRVNAYGYTF
TRBJ1-1 | - | TRBV12-5 | - | TGTGCTAGTGGCTACACGGGGAACACTGAAGCTTTCTTT | CASGYTGNTEAFF
TRBJ2-3 | TRBD2 | TRBV5-1 | - | TGCGCCAGCAGCTTCTTGCCTAGCGGGGGGACAGATACGCAGTATTTT | CASSFLPSGGTDTQYF
TRBJ2-3 | TRBD1 | TRBV29-1 | - | TGCAGCGCGACCCCGGGACAGATCACAGATACGCAGTATTTT | CSATPGQITDTQYF
TRBJ1-4 | TRBD1 | TRBV2 | few | TGTGCCAGCAGGGGGACAGGTCCGAGGAGAAAACTGTTTTTT | CASRGTGPRRKLFF
TRBJ2-7 | - | TRBV4-1 | - | TGCGCCAGCAGCCAAGCGGGGCGGGGCAGCGAGCAGTACTTC | CASSQAGRGSEQYF
TRBJ2-7 | TRBD2 | TRBV9 | - | TGTGCCAGCAGCGTCACCAGCGGGACTCCACCTTACGAGCAGTACTTC | CASSVTSGTPPYEQYF
TRBJ1-4 | - | TRBV4-1 | - | TGCGCCAGCAGCCAAGAGTCGGGTGTCGGTGAAAAACTGTTTTTT | CASSQESGVGEKLFF
TRBJ2-5 | TRBD2 | TRBV7-6 | - | TGTGCCAGCAGCCCACTGAGCGGGGGCTACCAAGAGACCCAGTACTTC | CASSPLSGGYQETQYF
TRBJ2-7 | - | TRBV4-2 | - | TGTGCCAGCAGCCAACGTCAGGGGACAACCTACGAGCAGTACTTC | CASSQRQGTTYEQYF
TRBJ1-1 | - | TRBV19 | - | TGTGCCAGTAGTTATCAGGAATACACTGAAGCTTTCTTT | CASSYQEYTEAFF
TRBJ1-5 | - | TRBV6-1 | few | TGTGCCAGCAGTGCCGACAGGACGCAGCCCCAGCATTTT | CASSADRTQPQHF
TRBJ2-7 | - | TRBV6-5 | - | TGTGCCAGCAGCTCACGGAGCGGCGAGCAGTACTTC | CASSSRSGEQYF
TRBJ1-2 | TRBD1 | TRBV6-4 | - | TGTGCCAGCTCTACCCGGACGGAGGAAGGGGGCGGTGGTGGCTACACCTTC | CASSTRTEEGGGGGYTF
TRBJ1-2 | TRBD1 | TRBV7-9 | few | TGTGCCAGCAGCCCGGGACAGGGGGCGGGAAACTATGGCTACACCTTC | CASSPGQGAGNYGYTF
TRBJ1-5 | - | TRBV2 | - | TGTGCCAGCAGTGAGCGGCGGGATCAGCCCCAGCATTTT | CASSERRDQPQHF
TRBJ2-7 | TRBD1 | TRBV5-1 | - | TGCGCCAGCAGCTACGGACAGGGGGCCTACGAGCAGTACTTC | CASSYGQGAYEQYF
TRBJ1-2 | TRBD1 | TRBV4-1 | - | TGCGCCAGCAGCCAGCCTGGACCCGGGACAGGGGACGGCATGTATGGCTACACCTTC | CASSQPGPGTGDGMYGYTF
TRBJ1-3 | - | TRBV9 | once | TGTGCCAGCAGCGTGGAGGGCTTCTCTGGAAACACCATATATTTT | CASSVEGFSGNTIYF
TRBJ2-1 | TRBD2 | TRBV7-2 | - | TGTGCCAGCAGCTTTTCAGCGGGGACCTACAATGAGCAGTTCTTC | CASSFSAGTYNEQFF
TRBJ2-2 | TRBD2 | TRBV7-7 | - | TGTGCCAGCAGCCCAGCGGGGGGTACCGGGGAGCTGTTTTTT | CASSPAGGTGELFF
TRBJ1-6 | - | TRBV7-9 | - | TGTGCCAGCAGCTTAGGTCCAGGTGGGCTCCACTTT | CASSLGPGGLHF
TRBJ2-3 | TRBD1 | TRBV10-3 | - | TGTGCCACAGCCCCGGGACAGGGCACAGATACGCAGTATTTT | CATAPGQGTDTQYF
TRBJ1-1 | - | TRBV18 | - | TGTGCCAGCTCGGAGGGCAGGGCAGGGACTGAAGCTTTCTTT | CASSEGRAGTEAFF
TRBJ2-5 | TRBD2 | TRBV19 | - | TGTGCCAGTAGTATACATCCGAGAACTAGCGGGGGGAAGACCCAGTACTTC | CASSIHPRTSGGKTQYF
TRBJ2-3 | TRBD2 | TRBV2 | - | TGTGCCAGCAGTGCCATTAGCGGGGGGCTGACTAGCACAGATACGCAGTATTTT | CASSAISGGLTSTDTQYF
TRBJ1-6 | TRBD1 | TRBV7-6 | once | TGTGCCAGCAGCCCACAGGGGGTATCACCCCTCCACTTT | CASSPQGVSPLHF
TRBJ1-1 | - | TRBV6-1 | once | TGTGCCAGCATCCCGATAATTAGGGGCAACACTGAAGCTTTCTTT | CASIPIIRGNTEAFF
TRBJ2-7 | TRBD1 | TRBV18 | - | TGTGCCAGCTCACCGAGACAGGGGTTCCAGACCTACGAGCAGTACTTC | CASSPRQGFQTYEQYF